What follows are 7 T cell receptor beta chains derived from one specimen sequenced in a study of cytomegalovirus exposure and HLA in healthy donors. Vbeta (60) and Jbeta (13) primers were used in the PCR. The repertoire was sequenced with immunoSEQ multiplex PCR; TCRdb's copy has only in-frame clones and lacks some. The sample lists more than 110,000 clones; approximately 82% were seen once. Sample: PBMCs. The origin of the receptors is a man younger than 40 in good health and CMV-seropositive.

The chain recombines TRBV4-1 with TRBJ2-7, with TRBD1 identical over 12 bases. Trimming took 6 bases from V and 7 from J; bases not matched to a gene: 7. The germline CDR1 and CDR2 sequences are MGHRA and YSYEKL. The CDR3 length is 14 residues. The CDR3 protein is CASSQGQGAWEQYF. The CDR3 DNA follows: TGCGCCAGCAGTCAGGGACAGGGGGCGTGGGAGCAGTACTTC.

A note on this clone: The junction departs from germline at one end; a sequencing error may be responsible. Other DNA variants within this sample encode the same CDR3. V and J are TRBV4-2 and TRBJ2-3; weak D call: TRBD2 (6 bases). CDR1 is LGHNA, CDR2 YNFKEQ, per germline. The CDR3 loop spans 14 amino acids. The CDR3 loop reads CASSPGLSTDTQYF. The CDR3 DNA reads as TGTGCCAGCAGCCCGGGACTTAGCACAGATACACAGTATTTT.

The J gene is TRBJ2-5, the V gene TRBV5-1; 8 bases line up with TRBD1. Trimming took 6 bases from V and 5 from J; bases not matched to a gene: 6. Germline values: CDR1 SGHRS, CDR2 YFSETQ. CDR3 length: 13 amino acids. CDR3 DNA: TGCGCCAGCACCCTGACAGGGGAGGAGACCCAGTACTTC. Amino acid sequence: CASTLTGEETQYF.

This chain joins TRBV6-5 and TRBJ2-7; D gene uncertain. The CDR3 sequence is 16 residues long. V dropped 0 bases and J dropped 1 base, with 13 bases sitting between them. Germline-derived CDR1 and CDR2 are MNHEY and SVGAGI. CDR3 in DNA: TGTGCCAGCAGTTACTCGAGCCCTGGGCGATCCTACGAGCAGTACTTC. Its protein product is CASSYSSPGRSYEQYF.

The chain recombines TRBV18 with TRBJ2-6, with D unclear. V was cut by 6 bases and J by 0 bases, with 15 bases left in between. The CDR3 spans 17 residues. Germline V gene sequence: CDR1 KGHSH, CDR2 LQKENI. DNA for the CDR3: TGTGCCAGCTCTCCCTCGTCAGGAAGCTCTGGGGCCAACGTCCTGACTTTC. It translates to CASSPSSGSSGANVLTF.

The CDR3 region has the DNA TGTGCCAGCAGCTTAGCTGTCGGGACTCGCACCGGGGAGCTGTTTTTT. This codes for CASSLAVGTRTGELFF. This chain links TRBV7-8 with TRBJ2-2, with D possibly matching TRBD2 (6 bases). Trimming took 0 bases from V and 4 from J, leaving 12 bases between them. The germline V gene encodes CDR1 SGHVS and CDR2 FQNEAQ. The length of the CDR3 is 16 residues.

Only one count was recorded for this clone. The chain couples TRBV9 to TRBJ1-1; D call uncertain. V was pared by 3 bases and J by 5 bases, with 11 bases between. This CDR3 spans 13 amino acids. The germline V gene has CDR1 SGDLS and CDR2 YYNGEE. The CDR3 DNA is TGTGCCAGCAGCGCCCCACCCAGGACTGAAGCTTTCTTT. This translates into CASSAPPRTEAFF.